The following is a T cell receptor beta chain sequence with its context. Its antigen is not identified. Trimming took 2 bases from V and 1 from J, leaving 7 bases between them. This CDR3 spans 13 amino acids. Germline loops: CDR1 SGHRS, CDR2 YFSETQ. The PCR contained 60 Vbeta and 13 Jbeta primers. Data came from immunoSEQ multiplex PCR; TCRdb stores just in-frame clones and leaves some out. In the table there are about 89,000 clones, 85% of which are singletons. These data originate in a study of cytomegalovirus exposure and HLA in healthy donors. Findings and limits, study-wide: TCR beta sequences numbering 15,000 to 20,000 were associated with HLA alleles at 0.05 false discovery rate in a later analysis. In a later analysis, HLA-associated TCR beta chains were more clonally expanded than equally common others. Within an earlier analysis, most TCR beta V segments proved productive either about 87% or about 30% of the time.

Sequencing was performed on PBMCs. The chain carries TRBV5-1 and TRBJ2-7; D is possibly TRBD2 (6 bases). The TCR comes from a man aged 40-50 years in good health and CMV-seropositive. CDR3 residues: CASSFSGSYEQYF. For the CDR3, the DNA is TGCGCCAGCAGCTTTAGCGGATCCTACGAGCAGTACTTC.